These T cell receptor beta chains were read from a single sample in a study of Tregs in tolerant kidney transplant recipients. Clones were read by immunoSEQ multiplex PCR, and TCRdb kept only the in-frame ones, dropping some. The sample carries about 240,000 clones, around 82% recorded once. The sample was CD4+ T cells from blood. Every receptor here comes from a human donor in good health. CDR3s include the opening cysteine and the closing phenylalanine or tryptophan. D genes are given only for firm matches. For some rows the clone size is stated as once, few or many, or as a class when expanded; others skip it.

v_gene	len	j_gene	abundance	d_gene	CDR3aa	CDR3nt
TRBV4-1	18	TRBJ1-4	once	TRBD1	CVSSSRDSRMLRGEKLFF	TGCGTCAGCAGCTCCCGGGACAGTCGGATGCTGCGCGGTGAAAAACTGTTTTTT
TRBV10-3	14	TRBJ2-5	-	-	CAISEPGFQETQYF	TGTGCCATCAGTGAGCCGGGATTCCAAGAGACCCAGTACTTC
TRBV10-3	14	TRBJ1-1	-	-	CAISEVEGRTEAFF	TGTGCCATCAGTGAGGTCGAAGGGAGGACTGAAGCTTTCTTT
TRBV19	12	TRBJ1-5	-	-	CASQAGRQPQHF	TGTGCCAGTCAGGCAGGGCGGCAGCCCCAGCATTTT
TRBV30	12	TRBJ1-2	-	-	CAWRGGLYGYTF	TGTGCCTGGAGAGGCGGACTCTATGGCTACACCTTC
TRBV18	14	TRBJ2-7	-	-	CASKGLGAVYEQYF	TGTGCCAGCAAGGGACTGGGGGCGGTTTACGAGCAGTACTTC
TRBV7-9	12	TRBJ2-3	-	-	CASSKSTDTQYF	TGTGCCAGCAGCAAAAGCACAGATACGCAGTATTTT
TRBV30	13	TRBJ1-5	-	-	CAWSVDGDQPQHF	TGTGCCTGGAGTGTGGACGGGGATCAGCCCCAGCATTTT
TRBV6-5	15	TRBJ1-5	few	-	CASSYKGYSNQPQHF	TGTGCCAGCAGTTATAAGGGGTATAGCAATCAGCCCCAGCATTTT
TRBV30	13	TRBJ2-1	-	-	CAWAGGTLGEQFF	TGTGCCTGGGCCGGAGGGACCCTGGGTGAGCAGTTCTTC
TRBV5-6	14	TRBJ1-5	-	TRBD1	CASSLTGNNQPQHF	TGTGCCAGCAGCCTGACAGGGAACAATCAGCCCCAGCATTTT
TRBV7-2	15	TRBJ2-3	-	-	CASKPVGSYSDTQYF	TGTGCCAGCAAGCCCGTTGGGTCCTACTCAGATACGCAGTATTTT
TRBV7-2	14	TRBJ1-6	few	-	CASSFQGRASPLHF	TGTGCCAGCAGCTTTCAGGGGAGGGCTTCACCCCTCCACTTT
TRBV6-4	13	TRBJ2-3	-	-	CASQESPGRTQYF	TGTGCCAGCCAAGAGTCTCCGGGGCGTACGCAGTATTTT
TRBV29-1	10	TRBJ2-5	-	-	CSVEELTQYF	TGCAGCGTTGAAGAGCTGACCCAGTACTTC
TRBV6-5	15	TRBJ2-3	-	-	CASSYSGGGTDTQYF	TGTGCCAGCAGTTATAGTGGAGGGGGGACAGATACGCAGTATTTT
TRBV7-2	14	TRBJ2-7	-	TRBD2	CASSISGGPYEQYF	TGTGCCAGCAGCATTAGCGGGGGGCCCTACGAGCAGTACTTC
TRBV6-1	13	TRBJ1-5	-	-	CASSVREGEPQHF	TGTGCCAGCAGTGTTCGGGAAGGAGAGCCCCAGCATTTT
TRBV6-1	13	TRBJ1-3	-	-	CATHLDGGNTIYF	TGTGCCACCCACTTGGACGGTGGAAACACCATATATTTT
TRBV15	18	TRBJ2-7	-	-	CATSRDTLLHSYPYEQYF	TGTGCCACCAGCAGGGACACCTTATTACACAGCTACCCTTACGAGCAGTACTTC
TRBV7-6	14	TRBJ1-2	-	-	CASSPGPSNYGYTF	TGTGCCAGCAGCCCCGGTCCCAGCAACTATGGCTACACCTTC
TRBV27	14	TRBJ2-3	few	TRBD1	CASRTTGEVDTQYF	TGTGCCAGCAGGACGACAGGGGAGGTAGATACGCAGTATTTT
TRBV6-5	15	TRBJ1-6	-	-	CASSTGTYDNSPLHF	TGTGCCAGCAGTACGGGGACCTACGATAATTCACCCCTCCACTTT
TRBV5-1	14	TRBJ2-1	-	-	CASSLAGTYNEQFF	TGCGCCAGCAGCTTGGCCGGGACATACAATGAGCAGTTCTTC
TRBV14	14	TRBJ2-7	-	-	CASSQWAASVVQYF	TGTGCCAGCAGCCAGTGGGCGGCTAGCGTGGTGCAGTACTTC
TRBV18	13	TRBJ1-1	-	-	CASSPRGGTEAFF	TGTGCCAGCTCACCAAGAGGGGGCACTGAAGCTTTCTTT
TRBV30	13	TRBJ2-5	once	TRBD1	CAWRKQGSETQYF	TGTGCCTGGAGGAAACAGGGGTCAGAGACCCAGTACTTC
TRBV15	17	TRBJ1-5	once	-	CATSRGGSQVSGQPQHF	TGTGCCACCAGCAGAGGGGGAAGTCAGGTGTCTGGTCAGCCCCAGCATTTT
TRBV2	12	TRBJ2-5	few	-	CASSVAEETQYF	TGTGCCAGCAGTGTCGCGGAGGAGACCCAGTACTTC
TRBV19	16	TRBJ2-3	-	-	CASSIDLGRGGNTQYF	TGTGCCAGTAGTATCGACCTAGGAAGGGGCGGTAATACGCAGTATTTT
TRBV27	18	TRBJ2-7	once	TRBD1	CASTQGVGTGGLGVEQYF	TGTGCCAGCACCCAGGGGGTAGGGACAGGGGGGCTTGGGGTCGAGCAGTACTTC
TRBV7-9	16	TRBJ2-1	once	-	CASSLGLAKVFDEQFF	TGTGCCAGCAGCTTGGGCCTAGCAAAGGTCTTCGATGAGCAGTTCTTC
TRBV7-9	15	TRBJ1-1	-	-	CASSPWSRRGTEAFF	TGTGCCAGCAGCCCGTGGAGCCGTCGTGGCACTGAAGCTTTCTTT